The present entry profiles one T cell receptor (beta chain) with its context. This sample is part of a study of blood T cell repertoires in COVID-19. Across the whole study: Specimens from acute and convalescent COVID-19 originated in the United States, Italy and Spain.

The CDR3 is 13 residues long. V lost 1 base to trimming and J lost 6 bases; unmatched junction nucleotides: 0. In germline, CDR1 is LNHDA, CDR2 SQIVND (reference sequence). TCRdb's table, derived via immunoSEQ multiplex PCR, lists solely in-frame clones and lacks some. The table records roughly 200,000 clones, about nine tenths of them present only once. Sequenced: PBMCs or T cells enriched from blood (not recorded which). This receptor was identified in a man aged 25 to 40 who had recovered from COVID-19. The rearrangement joins TRBV19 to TRBJ2-3, with 8 bases that match TRBD1. The CDR3 loop is CASSIGQGDTQYF. The CDR3 nucleotides read TGTGCCAGTAGTATAGGACAGGGGGATACGCAGTATTTT.